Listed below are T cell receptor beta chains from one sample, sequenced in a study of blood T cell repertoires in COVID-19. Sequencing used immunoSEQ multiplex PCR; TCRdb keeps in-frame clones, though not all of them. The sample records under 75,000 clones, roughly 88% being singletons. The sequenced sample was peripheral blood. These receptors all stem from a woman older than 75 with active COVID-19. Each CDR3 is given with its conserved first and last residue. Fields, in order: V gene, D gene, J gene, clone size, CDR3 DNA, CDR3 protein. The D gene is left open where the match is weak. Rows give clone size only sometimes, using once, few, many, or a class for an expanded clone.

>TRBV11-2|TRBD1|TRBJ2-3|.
TGTGCCAGCAGCTTAGAAAGTAAACAGGGGGCCTCATATACGCAGTATTTT
CASSLESKQGASYTQYF
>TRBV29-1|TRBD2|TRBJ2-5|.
TGCAGCGTTGAGACTAGCGGGGTGGAGACCCAGTACTTC
CSVETSGVETQYF
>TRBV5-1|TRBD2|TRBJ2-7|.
TGCGCCAGCAGCTTGGGACTAGCGGGGGGTTACGAGCAGTACTTC
CASSLGLAGGYEQYF
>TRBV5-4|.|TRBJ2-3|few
TGTGCCAGCAGCCCGGGGTCTCGGGCAGATACGCAGTATTTT
CASSPGSRADTQYF
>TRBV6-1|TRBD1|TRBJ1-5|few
TGTGCCAGCAGTGACGCCGGGACAGGGGGGACTCAGCCCCAGCATTTT
CASSDAGTGGTQPQHF
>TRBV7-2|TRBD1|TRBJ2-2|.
TGTGCCAGCAGCCTCGGACAGGGGGCATGGGGGACCGGGGAGCTGTTTTTT
CASSLGQGAWGTGELFF
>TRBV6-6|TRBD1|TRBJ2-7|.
TGTGCCAGCAGTTTGTCCAGGGGGCTGGGGGACGAGCAGTACTTC
CASSLSRGLGDEQYF
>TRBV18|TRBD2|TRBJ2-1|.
TGTGCCAGCTCACCACTGGGACTAGCGGGGGCGGGCAATGAGCAGTTCTTC
CASSPLGLAGAGNEQFF
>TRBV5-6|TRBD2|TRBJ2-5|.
TGTGCCAGCAAGGAGCGGGGGAGAAAAGAGACCCAGTACTTC
CASKERGRKETQYF
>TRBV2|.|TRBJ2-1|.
TGTGCCAGCGCAGTCGGGACACTCTACAATGAGCAGTTCTTC
CASAVGTLYNEQFF
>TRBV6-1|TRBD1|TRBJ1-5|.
TGTGCCAGCAGTGAGACAGGGGCCAATCAGCCCCAGCATTTT
CASSETGANQPQHF
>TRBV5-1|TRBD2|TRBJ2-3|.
TGCGCCAGCAGCTTGGATGGGCGACCGGGACTAGCTCCTAAGAGCGATACGCAGTATTTT
CASSLDGRPGLAPKSDTQYF
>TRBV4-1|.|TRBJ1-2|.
TGCGCCAGCAGCCAGCAGGGGCGTAACTATGGCTACACCTTC
CASSQQGRNYGYTF
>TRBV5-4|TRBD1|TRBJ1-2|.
TGTGCCAGCAGCTTGGGGGGGACAGGGTCCGTACTTAACTATGGCTACACCTTC
CASSLGGTGSVLNYGYTF
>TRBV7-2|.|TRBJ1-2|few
TGTGCCAGCAGCTTAGCAACTACGGATTACTATGGCTACACCTTC
CASSLATTDYYGYTF
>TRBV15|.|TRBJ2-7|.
TGTGCCACCAGCAGAGATCTAGGACAGTACTCCTACGAGCAGTACTTC
CATSRDLGQYSYEQYF
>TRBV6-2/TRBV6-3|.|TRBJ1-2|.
TGTGCCAGCAGTTACGGCCACGGGGAGGGAGGCTACACCTTC
CASSYGHGEGGYTF
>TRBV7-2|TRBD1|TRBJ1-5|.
TGTGCCAGCAGCCCCGGGACAGGGTACGGCCAGCCCCAGCATTTT
CASSPGTGYGQPQHF
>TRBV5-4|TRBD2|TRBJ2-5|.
TGTGCCAGCAGCAGTCTATCGCGGGGGGGCAGGGAGACCCAGTACTTC
CASSSLSRGGRETQYF
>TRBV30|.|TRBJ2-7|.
TGTGCCTGGAAGGCTAGTGGCATCTACGAGCAGTACTTC
CAWKASGIYEQYF
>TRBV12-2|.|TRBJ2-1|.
TGTGCAAGTCGCTCTAGCGGGGCAGTGGGGGAGCAGTTCTTC
CASRSSGAVGEQFF
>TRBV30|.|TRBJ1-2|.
TGTGCCTGGCACGGGGGGGGGATCTATGGCTACACCTTC
CAWHGGGIYGYTF
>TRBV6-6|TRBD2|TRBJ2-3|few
TGTGCCAGCAGTAAGCGGGGGGTTGATACGCAGTATTTT
CASSKRGVDTQYF
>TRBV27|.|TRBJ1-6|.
TGTGCCAGCAGTTTCGGAGGGGCTGGTTCACCCCTCCACTTT
CASSFGGAGSPLHF
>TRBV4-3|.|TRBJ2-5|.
TGCGCCAGCAGCCAAGCGGTTCCGGGCGGGCCGTACCAAGAGACCCAGTACTTC
CASSQAVPGGPYQETQYF
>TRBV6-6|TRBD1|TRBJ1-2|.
TGTGCCAGCAGAGAGACAGGGAATCGTGATGGCTACACCTTC
CASRETGNRDGYTF
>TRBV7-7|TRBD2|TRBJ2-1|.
TGTGCTAGCAGCTTAGATCTAGCGGGGGGTTATGAGCAGTTCTTC
CASSLDLAGGYEQFF
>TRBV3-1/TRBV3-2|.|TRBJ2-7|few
TGTGCCAGCAGCCAAAATCTAGGTGGCGAGCAGTACTTC
CASSQNLGGEQYF
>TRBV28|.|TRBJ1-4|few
TGTGCCAGCAGTCCCTCTAGAGCTACTAATGAAAAACTGTTTTTT
CASSPSRATNEKLFF
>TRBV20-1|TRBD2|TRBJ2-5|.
TGCAGTGCTAGTGGAGCTAGCGGGGGGGGAGAGACCCAGTACTTC
CSASGASGGGETQYF
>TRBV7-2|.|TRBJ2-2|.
TGTGCCAGCAGAGAGGATGTGAACACCGGGGAGCTGTTTTTT
CASREDVNTGELFF
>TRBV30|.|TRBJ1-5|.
TGTGCCTGGAGTGTACGGGGGGATCAGCCCCAGCATTTT
CAWSVRGDQPQHF
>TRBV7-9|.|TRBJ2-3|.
TGTGCCAGCAGCCCCCTGGGGGGACCTACAGATACGCAGTATTTT
CASSPLGGPTDTQYF
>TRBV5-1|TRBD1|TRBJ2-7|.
TGCGCCAGCAGCTTGGGGCCCCCCGGGACAGGTTACGAGCAGTACTTC
CASSLGPPGTGYEQYF
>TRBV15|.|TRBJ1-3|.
TGTGCCACCAGCACCAGGGGTTCGACGGCTGGAAACACCATATATTTT
CATSTRGSTAGNTIYF
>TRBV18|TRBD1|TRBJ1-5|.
TGTGCCAGCTCACCAGACAGGGAACAGCCCCAGCATTTT
CASSPDREQPQHF
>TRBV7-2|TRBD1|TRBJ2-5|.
TGTGCCAGCAGCTCCAGACAGGGGCAAGAGACCCAGTACTTC
CASSSRQGQETQYF
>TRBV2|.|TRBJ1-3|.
TGTGCCAGCAGTACGGCTGGAAACACCATATATTTT
CASSTAGNTIYF
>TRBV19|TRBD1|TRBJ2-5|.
TGTGCCAGTAGTGAACAGGGGAACGGAGAGACCCAGTACTTC
CASSEQGNGETQYF
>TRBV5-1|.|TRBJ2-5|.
TGCGCCAGCAGCTTAATCGGGACTCAACAAGAGACCCAGTACTTC
CASSLIGTQQETQYF
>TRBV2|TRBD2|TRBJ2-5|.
TGTGCCAGCAGAGTACAACTAGCGGCTGGCGGGGAGACCCAGTACTTC
CASRVQLAAGGETQYF